This T cell receptor (beta chain) was recovered during a study of T cell responses to AZD1222 COVID-19 vaccine. Study-wide findings and caveats: Clonal diversity may have been underestimated in mostly white British donors. CD4 TCRs covered the whole spike, strongest at regions 160-218 and 743-854.

The CDR3 is made up of 13 amino acids. Germline V gene data show CDR1 as SGHTA and CDR2 as FQGNSA. V was clipped by 1 base and J by 3 bases, with 7 bases between them. Assay used: immunoSEQ multiplex PCR; TCRdb lists only in-frame clones, some missing. The data contain some 120,000 clones, approximately 86% of them singletons. With regard to this clone: Its antigen remains unknown.

This clonotype originated in an adult in good health. The material was peripheral blood, obtained on day 0 of AZD1222 vaccination. The genes are TRBV7-2 and TRBJ2-7; D is ambiguous. The CDR3 region is CASSLEAYYEQYF. The CDR3 region has the DNA TGTGCCAGCAGCTTAGAGGCCTACTACGAGCAGTACTTC.